This T cell receptor (beta chain) stems from a study of shared clonotypes between healthy human individuals. Study information: The people who gave samples were a couple of women and a few men aged 18 to 49.

The germline CDR1 and CDR2 sequences are LNHDA and SQIVND (reference sequence). This CDR3 contains 12 residues. V lost 11 bases to trimming and J lost 9 bases, with 19 bases between them. The method was immunoSEQ multiplex PCR; TCRdb's version includes in-frame clones alone and lacks a portion of them. The sample carries about a million clones, around 74% recorded once. The clonotype was recovered from a man younger than 30 in good health. The sample consisted of memory CD4+ T cells sorted from blood. Documented subset: CD45RA-negative fraction. This chain uses TRBV19 with TRBJ1-1, with D perhaps matching TRBD1 (5 bases). The CDR3 spells CAPGGGRTKAFF. The DNA of the CDR3 is TGTGCCCCCGGTGGGGGAAGGACTAAAGCTTTCTTT.